This entry lists 20 T cell receptor beta chains sequenced from one sample in a study of blood T cell repertoires in COVID-19. The protocol was immunoSEQ multiplex PCR, while the TCRdb copy is restricted to in-frame clones and leaves out a portion. The sample has 45,000 to 60,000 clones; about 72% are singletons. Sample: PBMCs or T cells enriched from blood (not recorded which). Source of these receptors: a woman aged 45-59 years with acute COVID-19.

This chain joins TRBV25-1 and TRBJ1-2, with D unresolved. V was cut by 4 bases and J by 5 bases, with 5 bases left in between. Per the germline V gene, CDR1 is MGHDK and CDR2 is SYGVNS. This CDR3 contains 11 residues. In nucleotides, the CDR3 is TGTGCCAGCAGTGCCCCTTATGGCTACACCTTC. It specifies CASSAPYGYTF.

The rearrangement links TRBV19 to TRBJ1-2; tentatively, D is TRBD1 (6 bases). CDR1 is LNHDA, CDR2 SQIVND, per germline (reference sequence). Trimming removed 8 bases from V and 0 bases from J, with 22 bases in between. The CDR3 is 17 residues long. This CDR3 reads CASEATGAVYSNYGYTF. For the CDR3, the DNA is TGTGCCAGTGAAGCGACAGGAGCCGTCTACTCTAACTATGGCTACACCTTC.

V usage is TRBV9 and J usage is TRBJ2-1; 8 nucleotides match TRBD2. Germline CDR1 reads SGDLS; CDR2 reads YYNGEE. The CDR3 loop spans 16 amino acids. The junction had 4 bases not matched to a gene; V was cut back by 2 bases and J by 0 bases. The CDR3, as DNA: TGTGCCAGCAGCGTCAGCGGGGGCCTCTCCTACAATGAGCAGTTCTTC. Amino acid sequence: CASSVSGGLSYNEQFF.

The chain joins TRBV5-4 to TRBJ1-1; TRBD1 is a possible D gene (6 bases). Germline CDR1 is SGHNT and CDR2 is YYREEE (reference sequence). CDR3 size: 15 residues. V lost 4 bases to trimming and J lost 5 bases, with 18 bases between them. The chain's CDR3 is CASSLDSSGGTEAFF. In DNA form, the CDR3 reads TGTGCCAGCAGCCTGGACAGCTCTGGGGGGACTGAAGCTTTCTTT.

This chain joins TRBV7-3 and TRBJ1-6; D unresolved. The CDR3 contains 13 residues. V lost 5 bases and J lost 5, with 7 bases in between. Germline CDR1 is SGHTA and CDR2 is FQGTGA. The CDR3 DNA reads TGTGCCAGCAGCGTATCTAATAATTCACCCCTCCACTTT. Translating it yields CASSVSNNSPLHF.

The chain carries TRBV5-4 and TRBJ1-2; D is undetermined. Between the trimmed V and J ends, which lost 0 bases and 5 bases, there was a span of 5 bases. The CDR3 loop spans 12 amino acids. Germline V gene data show CDR1 as SGHNT and CDR2 as YYREEE (reference sequence). The CDR3 DNA follows: TGTGCCAGCAGCTTGGCGGGGTATGGCTACACCTTC. Translating gives CASSLAGYGYTF.

By sample fraction, this clone is medium-sized. The CDR3 loop reads CASSLGGTDYGYTF. CDR3 DNA: TGCGCCAGCAGCTTGGGAGGGACAGACTATGGCTACACCTTC. J is TRBJ1-2 and V is TRBV5-1; TRBD1 aligns across 7 bases. V was clipped by 0 bases and J by 3 bases; unmatched bases: 2. CDR1 is SGHRS and CDR2 is YFSETQ in the germline V gene. The CDR3 contains 14 residues.

The chain is built from TRBV30 and TRBJ2-5, with D perhaps TRBD2 (5 bases). Germline V lookup: CDR1 GTSNPN, CDR2 SVGIG (reference sequence). V shed 0 bases and J shed 5 bases, with 10 bases lying between them. The CDR3 is 13 residues long. CDR3 region: CAWSVRGWETQYF. The DNA for the CDR3 is TGTGCCTGGAGTGTACGCGGGTGGGAGACCCAGTACTTC.

V usage is TRBV3-1 (or the pseudogene TRBV3-2) and J usage is TRBJ2-7; weak D call: TRBD2 (5 bases). The CDR3 loop spans 12 amino acids. V was clipped by 5 bases and J by 1 base, with 6 bases between them. The V gene's germline CDR1 is LGHDT and CDR2 YNNKEL (reference sequence). The CDR3 loop reads CASSSGSYEQYF. The CDR3 coding sequence is TGTGCCAGCAGCTCGGGATCCTACGAGCAGTACTTC.

The chain joins TRBV7-9 to TRBJ1-2; TRBD1 agrees at 9 bases. Germline loops: CDR1 SEHNR, CDR2 FQNEAQ (reference sequence). The CDR3 covers 14 residues. Germline trimming cut 5 bases from V and 2 bases from J; bases unmatched to any gene: 3. CDR3 nucleotides: TGTGCCAGCAGCCGGGGACAGGGAAACTATGGCTACACCTTC. Translating it yields CASSRGQGNYGYTF.

V gene TRBV5-1 combines with J gene TRBJ2-1; 7 nucleotides agree with TRBD2. CDR1 is SGHRS, CDR2 YFSETQ, per germline. This CDR3 is 15 amino acids long. The ends lost 4 bases at V and 0 bases at J; junction bases unmatched: 4. The DNA for the CDR3 is TGCGCCAGCAGCCGAGCGGGGTACTCCTACAATGAGCAGTTCTTC. This translates into CASSRAGYSYNEQFF.

The chain links TRBV5-4 to TRBJ2-3; 7 bases match TRBD2. The CDR3 is 16 residues long. Germline values: CDR1 SGHNT, CDR2 YYREEE (reference sequence). The trim removed 4 bases at V and 4 bases at J, leaving 12 bases unmatched. The CDR3 DNA is TGTGCCAGCAGCCTGTTAGTGAGCGGGGATTCAGATACGCAGTATTTT. Translated: CASSLLVSGDSDTQYF.

V usage is TRBV19 and J usage is TRBJ2-7, with 8 bases fitting TRBD1. There are 15 residues in the CDR3. V shed 5 bases, J shed 2 bases, and the junction held 8 bases outside the gene matches. CDR1 LNHDA and CDR2 SQIVND come from the germline V gene (reference sequence). CDR3 nucleotide sequence: TGTGCCAGTAGTGTTGACAGGGGCTGGCCCTACGAGCAGTACTTC. It specifies CASSVDRGWPYEQYF.

The chain employs TRBV6-6 and TRBJ1-1, with D tentatively TRBD1 (5 bases). V shed 5 bases and J shed 1 base, with 14 bases lying between them. In germline, CDR1 is MNHNY, CDR2 SVGAGI (reference sequence). This CDR3 has 15 residues. CDR3 sequence reads: CASSPLSGGNTEAFF. CDR3 nucleotides: TGTGCCAGCAGTCCCTTGTCGGGGGGGAACACTGAAGCTTTCTTT.

The chain uses TRBV5-5 and TRBJ1-4, with 7 bases lining up with TRBD1. This CDR3 has 15 amino acids. V lost 4 bases to trimming and J lost 2 bases; unmatched junction nucleotides: 5. The germline V gene has CDR1 SGHKS and CDR2 YYEKEE (reference sequence). Here the CDR3 reads CASSLEQGTNEKLFF. Here the CDR3 DNA reads TGTGCCAGCAGCCTAGAACAGGGGACTAATGAAAAACTGTTTTTT.

The genes are TRBV4-2 and TRBJ2-7; possibly TRBD2 for D (5 bases). The CDR3 extends over 16 amino acids. Trimming removed 0 bases at V and 9 bases at J, with 21 bases between. Germline CDR1 and CDR2: LGHNA and YNFKEQ. CDR3 in amino acids: CASSQDKNSGLGRQYF. CDR3 coding DNA: TGTGCCAGCAGCCAAGATAAGAACAGCGGCTTGGGTAGGCAGTACTTC.

This clone was observed a handful of times. The chain uses TRBV11-2 and TRBJ1-1, with TRBD1 matching over 7 bases. CDR1 is SGHAT, CDR2 FQNNGV, per germline. Trimming removed 2 bases from V and 6 bases from J; junction bases left unmatched: 9. CDR3 size: 15 residues. The CDR3 coding sequence is TGTGCCAGCAGCTTATTACGACAGGGTTTTGCTGAAGCTTTCTTT. Translated: CASSLLRQGFAEAFF. Using reference TRBV11-2 and TRBJ1-1 for the parts outside the CDR3, the full variable domain is EAGVAQSPRYKIIEKRQSVAFWCNPISGHATLYWYQQILGQGPKLLIQFQNNGVVDDSQLPKDRFSAERLKGVDSTLKIQPAKLEDSAVYLCASSLLRQGFAEAFFGQGTRLTVV.

The chain is built from TRBV12-5 and TRBJ2-7; the D gene is possibly TRBD1 (5 bases). The V and J ends lost 1 base and 1 base respectively, with 17 bases between them. CDR1 and CDR2 from the germline V gene are LGHNT and FRNRAP. This CDR3 has 17 amino acids. As DNA, the CDR3 is TGTGCTAGTGGTTTGGCCATTATGGCAGGGATTTCCTACGAGCAGTACTTC. Translating it yields CASGLAIMAGISYEQYF.

V and J are TRBV9 and TRBJ1-6, with TRBD1 identical over 8 bases. This CDR3 has 18 residues. Trimming took 5 bases from V and 1 from J; bases not matched to a gene: 11. The germline CDR1 and CDR2 sequences are SGDLS and YYNGEE. The CDR3 bases are TGTGCCAGCAGTCCCGGACAGGGCCAGGGGTCCTATAATTCACCCCTCCACTTT. Amino acid sequence: CASSPGQGQGSYNSPLHF.

This chain joins TRBV4-2 and TRBJ2-1; TRBD2 agrees at 7 bases. Germline CDR1 reads LGHNA; CDR2 reads YNFKEQ. The junction had 9 bases not matched to a gene; V was cut back by 0 bases and J by 7 bases. This CDR3 region has 16 residues. The CDR3: CASSQDGGGVVNEQFF. The CDR3 bases are TGTGCCAGCAGCCAAGATGGTGGGGGGGTGGTTAATGAGCAGTTCTTC.